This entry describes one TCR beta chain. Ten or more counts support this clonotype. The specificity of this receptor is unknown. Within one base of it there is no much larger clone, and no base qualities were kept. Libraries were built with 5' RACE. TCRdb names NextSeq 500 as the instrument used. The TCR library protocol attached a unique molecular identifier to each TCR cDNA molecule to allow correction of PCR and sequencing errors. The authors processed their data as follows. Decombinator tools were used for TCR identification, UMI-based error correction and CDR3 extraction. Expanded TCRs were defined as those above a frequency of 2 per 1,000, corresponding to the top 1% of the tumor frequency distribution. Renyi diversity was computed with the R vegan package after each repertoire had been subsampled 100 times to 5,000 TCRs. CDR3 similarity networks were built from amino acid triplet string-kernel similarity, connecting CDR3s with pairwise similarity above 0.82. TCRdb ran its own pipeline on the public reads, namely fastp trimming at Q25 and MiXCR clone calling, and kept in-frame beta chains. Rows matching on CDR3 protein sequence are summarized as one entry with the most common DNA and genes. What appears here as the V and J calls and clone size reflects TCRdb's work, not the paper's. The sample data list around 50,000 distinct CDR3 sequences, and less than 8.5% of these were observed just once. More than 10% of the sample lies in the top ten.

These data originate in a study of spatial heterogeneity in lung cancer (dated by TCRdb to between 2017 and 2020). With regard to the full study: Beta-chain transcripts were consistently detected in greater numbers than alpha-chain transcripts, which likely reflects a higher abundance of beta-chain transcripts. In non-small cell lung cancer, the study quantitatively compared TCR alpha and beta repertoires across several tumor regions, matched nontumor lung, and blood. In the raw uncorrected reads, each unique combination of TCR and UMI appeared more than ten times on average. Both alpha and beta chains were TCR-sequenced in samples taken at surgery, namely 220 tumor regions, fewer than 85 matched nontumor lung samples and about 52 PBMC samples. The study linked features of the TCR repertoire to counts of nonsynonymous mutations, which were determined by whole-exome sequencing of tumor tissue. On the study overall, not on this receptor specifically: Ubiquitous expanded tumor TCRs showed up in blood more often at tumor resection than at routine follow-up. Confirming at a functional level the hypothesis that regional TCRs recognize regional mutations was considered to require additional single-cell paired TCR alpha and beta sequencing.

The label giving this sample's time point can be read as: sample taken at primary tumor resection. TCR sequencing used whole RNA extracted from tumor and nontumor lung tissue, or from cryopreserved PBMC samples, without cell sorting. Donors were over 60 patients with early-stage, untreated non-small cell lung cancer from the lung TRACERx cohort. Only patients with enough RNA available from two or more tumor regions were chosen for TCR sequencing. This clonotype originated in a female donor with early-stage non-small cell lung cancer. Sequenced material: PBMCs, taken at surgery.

The CDR3 region reads CASSLSHRDTDTQYF. At the DNA level, the sequence is TGTGCCAGCAGTTTATCGCACAGGGACACAGATACGCAGTATTTT. Rearrangement joined TRBV27 to TRBJ2-3, with a tentative D gene TRBD1 over 6 matching bases. According to the germline V gene (reference sequence), CDR1 reads MNHEY and CDR2 reads SMNVEV. The CDR3 spans 15 residues, from the cysteine through the phenylalanine. Kept here is only the CDR3 DNA, which spans 45 bases and is read in frame from base 1. The V end loses 0 bases and the J end loses 2 bases, and a stretch of 9 bases separates them.